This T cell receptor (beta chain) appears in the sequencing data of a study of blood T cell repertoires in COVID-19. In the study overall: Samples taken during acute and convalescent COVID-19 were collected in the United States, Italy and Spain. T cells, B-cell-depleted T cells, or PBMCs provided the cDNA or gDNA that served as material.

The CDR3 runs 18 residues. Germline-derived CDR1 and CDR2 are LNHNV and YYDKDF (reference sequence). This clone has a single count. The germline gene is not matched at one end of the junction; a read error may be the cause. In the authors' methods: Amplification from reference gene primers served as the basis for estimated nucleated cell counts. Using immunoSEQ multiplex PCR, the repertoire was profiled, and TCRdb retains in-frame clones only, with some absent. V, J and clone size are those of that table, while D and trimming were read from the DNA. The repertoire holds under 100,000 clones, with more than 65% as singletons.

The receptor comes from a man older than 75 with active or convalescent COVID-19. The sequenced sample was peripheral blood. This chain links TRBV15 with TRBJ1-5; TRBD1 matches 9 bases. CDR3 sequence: CATSRGGQGLFSYQPQHF. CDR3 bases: TGTGCCACCAGCAGAGGGGGACAGGGTCTCTTTAGCTATCAGCCCCAGCATTTT.